The source of this T cell receptor beta chain is a study of T cells after yellow fever vaccination. This clonotype was seen more than once but under ten times. Its antigen remains unidentified. Via MiXCR, TCRdb re-called the 5' RACE reads, giving one row per CDR3 protein. The sample consists of 300,000 to 450,000 distinct CDR3 sequences, roughly 8.4% of them appearing once. General study points: Bulk-population clonotypes that are abundant could appear as contaminants in FACS-sorted repertoires. A large majority of primary-vaccination clones showed up again after the booster (around 96% CD4, about 90% CD8). Relatively few clonotypes were ones that appeared in both CD4 and CD8 compartments.

The specimen was PBMCs, collected 45 days after the first yellow fever vaccination. This receptor was obtained from a man aged 18 to 30 who received the YFV17D yellow fever vaccine.

The CDR3 DNA sequence: TGTGCCAGCAGCCTTCCTCGGACAGAATATAGCAATCAGCCCCAGCATTTT. Translation: CASSLPRTEYSNQPQHF. V gene TRBV6-9 combines with J gene TRBJ1-5; perhaps TRBD1 as D (6 bases). The CDR3 runs to 17 residues. Germline V gene sequence: CDR1 MNHGY, CDR2 SVAAGI. Trimming cost V 6 bases and J 0 bases, with 18 bases left between them.